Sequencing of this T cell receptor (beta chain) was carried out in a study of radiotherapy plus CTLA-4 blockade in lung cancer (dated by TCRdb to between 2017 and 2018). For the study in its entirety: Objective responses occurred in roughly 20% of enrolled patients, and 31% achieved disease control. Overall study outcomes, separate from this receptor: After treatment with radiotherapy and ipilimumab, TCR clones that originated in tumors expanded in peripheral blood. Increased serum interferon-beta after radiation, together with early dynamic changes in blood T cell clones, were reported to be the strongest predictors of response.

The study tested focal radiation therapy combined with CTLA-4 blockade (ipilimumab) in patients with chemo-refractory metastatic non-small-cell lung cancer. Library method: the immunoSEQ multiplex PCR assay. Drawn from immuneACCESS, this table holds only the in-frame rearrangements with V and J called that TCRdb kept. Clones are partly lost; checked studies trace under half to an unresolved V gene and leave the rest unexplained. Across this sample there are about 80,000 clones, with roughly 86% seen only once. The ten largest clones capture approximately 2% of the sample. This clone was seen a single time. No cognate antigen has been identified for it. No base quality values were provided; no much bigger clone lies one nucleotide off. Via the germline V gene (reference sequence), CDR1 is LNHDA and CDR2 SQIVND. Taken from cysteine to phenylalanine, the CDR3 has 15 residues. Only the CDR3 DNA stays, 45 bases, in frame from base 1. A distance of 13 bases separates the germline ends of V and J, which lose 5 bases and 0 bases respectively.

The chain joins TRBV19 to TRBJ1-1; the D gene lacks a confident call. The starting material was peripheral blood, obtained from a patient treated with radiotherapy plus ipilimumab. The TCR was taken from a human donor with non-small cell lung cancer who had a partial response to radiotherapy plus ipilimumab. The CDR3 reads CASSYEGTMNTEAFF. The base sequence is TGTGCCAGTAGTTATGAGGGCACGATGAACACTGAAGCTTTCTTT.